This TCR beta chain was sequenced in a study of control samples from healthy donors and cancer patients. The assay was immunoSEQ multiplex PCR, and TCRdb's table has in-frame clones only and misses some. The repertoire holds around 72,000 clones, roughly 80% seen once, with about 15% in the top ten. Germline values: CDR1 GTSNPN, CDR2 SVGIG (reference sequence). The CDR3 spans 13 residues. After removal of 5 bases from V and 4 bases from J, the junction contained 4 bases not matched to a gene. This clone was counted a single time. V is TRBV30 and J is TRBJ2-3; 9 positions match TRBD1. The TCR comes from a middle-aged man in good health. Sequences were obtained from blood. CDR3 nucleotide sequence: TGTGCCTGGGGACAGGGGTTCGCAGATACGCAGTATTTT. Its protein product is CAWGQGFADTQYF.